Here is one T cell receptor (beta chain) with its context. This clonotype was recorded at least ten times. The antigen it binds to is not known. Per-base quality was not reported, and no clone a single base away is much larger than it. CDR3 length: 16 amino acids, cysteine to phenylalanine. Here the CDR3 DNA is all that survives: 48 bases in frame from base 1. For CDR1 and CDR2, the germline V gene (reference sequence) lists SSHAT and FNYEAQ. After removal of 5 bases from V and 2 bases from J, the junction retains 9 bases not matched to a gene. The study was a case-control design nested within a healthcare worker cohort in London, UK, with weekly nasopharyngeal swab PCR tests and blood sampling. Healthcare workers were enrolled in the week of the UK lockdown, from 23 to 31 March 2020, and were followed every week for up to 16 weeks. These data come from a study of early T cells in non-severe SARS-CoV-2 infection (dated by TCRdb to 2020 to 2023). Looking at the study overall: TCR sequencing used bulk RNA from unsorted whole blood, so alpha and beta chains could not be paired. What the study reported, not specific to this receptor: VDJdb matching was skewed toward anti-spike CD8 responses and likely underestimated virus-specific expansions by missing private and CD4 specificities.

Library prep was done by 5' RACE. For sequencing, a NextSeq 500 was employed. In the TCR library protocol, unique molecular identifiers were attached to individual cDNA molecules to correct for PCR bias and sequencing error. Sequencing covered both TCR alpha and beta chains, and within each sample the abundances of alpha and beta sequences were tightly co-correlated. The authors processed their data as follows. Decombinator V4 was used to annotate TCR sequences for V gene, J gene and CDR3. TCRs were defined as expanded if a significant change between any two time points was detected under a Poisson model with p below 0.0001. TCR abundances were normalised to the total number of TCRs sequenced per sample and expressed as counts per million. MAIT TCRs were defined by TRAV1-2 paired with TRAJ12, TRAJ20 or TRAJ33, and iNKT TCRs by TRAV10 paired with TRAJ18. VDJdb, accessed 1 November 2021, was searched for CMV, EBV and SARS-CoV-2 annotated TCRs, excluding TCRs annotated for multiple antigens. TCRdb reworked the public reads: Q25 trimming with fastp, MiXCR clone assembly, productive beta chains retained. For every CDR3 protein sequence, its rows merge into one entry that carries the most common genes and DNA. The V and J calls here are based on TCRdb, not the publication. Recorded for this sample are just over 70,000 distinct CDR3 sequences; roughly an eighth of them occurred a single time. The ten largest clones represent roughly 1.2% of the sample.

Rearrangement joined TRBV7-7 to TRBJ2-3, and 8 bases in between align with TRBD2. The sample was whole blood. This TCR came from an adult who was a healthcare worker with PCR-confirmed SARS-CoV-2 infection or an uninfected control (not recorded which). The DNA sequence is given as TGTGCCAGCAGCCCGAGCCGGACTAGCCCCACAGATACGCAGTATTTT. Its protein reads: CASSPSRTSPTDTQYF.